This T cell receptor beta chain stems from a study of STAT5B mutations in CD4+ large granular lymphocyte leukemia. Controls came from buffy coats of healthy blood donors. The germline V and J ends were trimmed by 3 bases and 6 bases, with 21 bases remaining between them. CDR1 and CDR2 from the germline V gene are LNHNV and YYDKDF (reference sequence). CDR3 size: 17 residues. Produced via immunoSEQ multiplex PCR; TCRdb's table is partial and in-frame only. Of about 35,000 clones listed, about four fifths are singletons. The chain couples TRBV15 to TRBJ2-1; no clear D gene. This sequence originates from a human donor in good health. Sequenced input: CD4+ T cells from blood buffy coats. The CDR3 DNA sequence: TGTGCCACCAGCAGCGGATTCAAGACTCTTACGGGCAATGAGCAGTTCTTC. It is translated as CATSSGFKTLTGNEQFF.